The source of this T cell receptor beta chain is a study of T-cell reconstitution after alpha-beta-depleted transplantation in children. This sample's TCRbeta library carried unique molecular identifier barcodes. TCRdb called the PCR reads again in MiXCR, with one record for every CDR3 protein. The sample includes about 78,000 distinct CDR3 sequences, around 14% seen only once; the top ten take 25% to 30%. Between the trimmed V and J ends, which lost 7 bases and 1 base, there was a span of 14 bases. The CDR3 has 14 residues. Germline CDR1 reads MNHNS; CDR2 reads SASEGT. This clonotype was found many times.

The chain joins TRBV6-1 to TRBJ2-7; D is possibly TRBD1 or TRBD2 (6 bases each). The source material was PBMCs, mostly from graft donor cells, sampled 180 days after TCRalphabeta/CD19-depleted stem cell transplant. This receptor was obtained from a male patient aged 2-10 years who had a stem cell transplant for acute lymphoblastic leukemia, so the T cells may come from the graft donor. The CDR3 region is CASTRGGKSYEQYF. DNA of the CDR3: TGTGCCAGCACCAGGGGCGGGAAGTCCTACGAGCAGTACTTC.